Each of the 5 T cell receptor beta chains below was sequenced from the same sample in a study of control samples from healthy donors and cancer patients. This table comes from immunoSEQ multiplex PCR, and its TCRdb copy is limited to in-frame clones, with some not included. The table shows approximately 100,000 clones, with 70% to 90% occurring only once. Sequencing input: blood. All receptors derive from a woman aged 40 to 50 in good health.

V and J are TRBV7-9 and TRBJ2-3; possibly TRBD1 for D (6 bases). The ends were cut back, 3 bases at V and 0 bases at J, with 13 bases in the middle. This CDR3 has 16 residues. Germline lookup yields CDR1 SEHNR and CDR2 FQNEAQ (reference sequence). The CDR3 coding sequence is TGTGCCAGCAGCTTGGAGACAGGTATTAGCACAGATACGCAGTATTTT. This gives the protein CASSLETGISTDTQYF.

The chain carries TRBV7-9 and TRBJ2-6; D is perhaps TRBD1 (6 bases). Germline CDR1 SEHNR, CDR2 FQNEAQ (reference sequence). This CDR3 has 15 residues. The V gene lost 6 bases and the J gene lost 1 base, with 10 bases spanning the gap. The CDR3 DNA reads as TGTGCCAGCAGACCAACAGGGTCTGGGGCCAACGTCCTGACTTTC. It yields the protein CASRPTGSGANVLTF.

The chain combines TRBV12-5 with TRBJ2-1; 10 nucleotides align to TRBD2. CDR1 and CDR2 from the germline V gene are LGHNT and FRNRAP. Germline trimming cut 6 bases from V and 1 base from J; bases unmatched to any gene: 6. This CDR3 spans 16 amino acids. CDR3 DNA sequence: TGTGCTAGTGGACCCAGCGGGGGGGGGTCCTACAATGAGCAGTTCTTC. It specifies CASGPSGGGSYNEQFF.

CDR3 DNA sequence: TGTGCCAGTAGTAGTGTCAGCTCTACAGAGCAGTTCTTC. The encoded protein is CASSSVSSTEQFF. The rearrangement uses TRBV19 and TRBJ2-1, with unresolved D. Trimming removed 4 bases from V and 10 bases from J, with 14 bases in between. The CDR3 has 13 amino acids. Per the germline V gene, CDR1 is LNHDA and CDR2 is SQIVND (reference sequence).

This clone was seen once. The chain joins TRBV15 to TRBJ1-1; unclear D gene. Germline CDR1 LNHNV, CDR2 YYDKDF (reference sequence). Trimming took off 0 bases at V and 2 bases at J, with 4 bases between the two ends. The CDR3 sequence is 13 residues long. CDR3 nucleotide sequence: TGTGCCACCAGCAGAGAGGGTAACACTGAAGCTTTCTTT. Its translation: CATSREGNTEAFF.